One and the same sample provided the 31 T cell receptor beta chains below, sequenced in a study of blood T cell repertoires in COVID-19 (dated by TCRdb to 2020 to 2021). The library was prepared using the immunoSEQ multiplex PCR assay. This immuneACCESS table, as held by TCRdb, lists in-frame sequences with V and J called but not all clones. Of the missing ones, under half trace to an unresolved V gene in checked studies; the others have no known cause. The sample table lists 80,000 to 95,000 clones, around 86% of them with a count of one. Approximately 3.6% of the sample goes to the ten largest clones. The specimen was peripheral blood. Every receptor here comes from a woman aged 70-85 years with acute or convalescent COVID-19.

The genes are TRBV16 and TRBJ1-4; TRBD1 matches 11 bases. The germline CDR1 and CDR2 sequences are KGHSY and FQNENV. The V segment lost 5 bases and the J segment 8 bases; nucleotides outside the gene matches: 4. There are 14 residues in the CDR3. The CDR3 loop is CASSDRDRGEKLFF. CDR3 coding DNA: TGTGCCAGCAGCGACCGGGACAGGGGGGAAAAACTGTTTTTT.

The chain carries TRBV6-1 and TRBJ1-6; the D is unclear. CDR3 length: 17 amino acids. The germline CDR1 and CDR2 sequences are MNHNS and SASEGT. The V gene lost 1 base and the J gene lost 7 bases, with 17 bases spanning the gap. CDR3 in amino acids: CASSEGVSTTSNSPLHF. DNA for the CDR3: TGTGCCAGCAGTGAAGGGGTCTCTACTACATCGAATTCACCCCTCCACTTT.

This sequence joins TRBV7-6 and TRBJ1-1; D unclear. The germline V gene encodes CDR1 SGHVS and CDR2 FNYEAQ. Between the trimmed V and J ends, which lost 5 bases and 2 bases, there was a span of 15 bases. CDR3 length equals 15 residues. CDR3 sequence (DNA): TGTGCCAGCAGCAACACTAAGACCCTCAACACTGAAGCTTTCTTT. Amino acid sequence: CASSNTKTLNTEAFF.

In nucleotides, the CDR3 is TGTGCCAGCAGCTACAGGGGGAACCAGCCCCAGCATTTT. Encoded protein: CASSYRGNQPQHF. The chain recombines TRBV6-5 with TRBJ1-5, with TRBD1 identical over 8 bases. The CDR3 has 13 residues. Germline CDR1 MNHEY, CDR2 SVGAGI. Trimming removed 6 bases from V and 7 bases from J; junction bases left unmatched: 5.

The genes are TRBV15 and TRBJ1-2; 7 positions agree with TRBD1. Germline lookup yields CDR1 LNHNV and CDR2 YYDKDF (reference sequence). V lost 5 bases, J lost 8 bases, and 5 bases stayed unmatched. CDR3 length: 12 amino acids. As DNA, the CDR3 is TGTGCCACCAGCCCAACAGGGGACGGCTACACCTTC. It specifies CATSPTGDGYTF.

The CDR3 nucleotides read TGCGCCAGCAGCTCTACAGGCCCCACGTTTAATTCACCCCTCCACTTT. It is translated as CASSSTGPTFNSPLHF. This chain links TRBV5-1 with TRBJ1-6; TRBD1 might be the D (5 bases). CDR3 length: 16 residues. V shed 3 bases and J shed 6 bases, with 16 bases lying between them. Germline V CDR1 and CDR2: SGHRS, YFSETQ.

The rearrangement links TRBV6-6 to TRBJ1-5, with D perhaps matching TRBD1 (5 bases). CDR3 length: 14 amino acids. In germline, CDR1 is MNHNY, CDR2 SVGAGI (reference sequence). Trimming pared 2 bases from V and 6 bases from J, leaving 11 bases between. The CDR3 loop reads CASSYRDWVQPQHF. The CDR3, as DNA: TGTGCCAGCAGTTACCGGGACTGGGTTCAGCCCCAGCATTTT.

The chain has TRBV6-5 and TRBJ1-1; TRBD1 matches 8 bases. V shed 8 bases, J shed 4 bases, and the junction held 6 bases outside the gene matches. The CDR3 totals 13 residues. Germline loops: CDR1 MNHEY, CDR2 SVGAGI. The CDR3 DNA follows: TGTGCCAGCGGACAGGGTGTGGGCACTGAAGCTTTCTTT. Residues: CASGQGVGTEAFF.

The V and J genes are TRBV24-1 and TRBJ2-2; D is uncertain. In germline, CDR1 is KGHDR, CDR2 SFDVKD. Trimming cost V 0 bases and J 0 bases, with 7 bases left between them. CDR3 length: 16 residues. CDR3 nucleotide sequence: TGTGCCACCAGTGATTTGCTAACCCCGAACACCGGGGAGCTGTTTTTT. Translating gives CATSDLLTPNTGELFF.

The V call is TRBV4-1, the J call TRBJ2-3, with 9 positions matching TRBD2. Losses at the gene ends were 0 bases for V and 6 bases for J; bases not matched to a gene: 7. The CDR3 contains 16 residues. Germline V lookup: CDR1 MGHRA, CDR2 YSYEKL. CDR3 DNA: TGCGCCAGCAGCCAAGACCAAGCGGGGGGTTCGGATACGCAGTATTTT. This translates into CASSQDQAGGSDTQYF.

The chain links TRBV2 to TRBJ2-7; D possibly corresponds to TRBD1 (5 bases). Trimming shortened V by 4 bases and J by 1 base, and 8 bases separated the two germline ends. CDR1 SNHLY and CDR2 FYNNEI come from the germline V gene. This CDR3 region has 13 residues. The CDR3 nucleotides read TGTGCCAGCAGTGTTCCAGGGTCCTACGAGCAGTACGTC. As protein: CASSVPGSYEQYV.

V and J are TRBV19 and TRBJ1-3, with unresolved D. Germline V gives CDR1 LNHDA, CDR2 SQIVND (reference sequence). Trimming shortened V by 3 bases and J by 5 bases, and 5 bases separated the two germline ends. The length of the CDR3 is 12 residues. CDR3 DNA sequence: TGTGCCAGTAGTATGGGCAGAAACACCATATATTTT. It translates to CASSMGRNTIYF.

This chain connects TRBV6-5 to TRBJ2-7; 11 bases map to TRBD1. Germline CDR1 MNHEY, CDR2 SVGAGI. This CDR3 has 14 residues. The V gene end was trimmed by 8 bases and the J gene end by 5 bases; junction bases not matched to a gene: 8. The CDR3 nucleotides read TGTGCCAGCGCCCGCCGGGACAGGGGGAACGAGCAGTACGTC. Encoded protein: CASARRDRGNEQYV.

This clone is a singleton in its sample. This chain links TRBV7-2 with TRBJ2-1; 10 bases are shared with TRBD1. This CDR3 region has 18 residues. The V and J ends lost 1 base and 6 bases, in that order; junction bases with no gene match: 12. From germline, CDR1 is SGHTA and CDR2 FQGNSA. The CDR3 region has the DNA TGTGCCAGCAGCTTAGTTCGGTGGTCGGGACAGGGGAGCAATGAGCAGTTCTTC. Encoded protein: CASSLVRWSGQGSNEQFF.

The CDR3 is CAIRALAGVGETQYF. CDR3 coding DNA: TGTGCCATCAGGGCGCTAGCGGGAGTAGGAGAGACCCAGTACTTC. The chain links TRBV10-3 to TRBJ2-5; 10 bases line up with TRBD2. This CDR3 contains 15 residues. CDR1 and CDR2 from the germline V gene are ENHRY and SYGVKD. J lost 4 bases, V lost 6 bases, and 8 bases had no gene match.

The chain combines TRBV18 with TRBJ2-7; no firm D call. This CDR3 is 11 amino acids long. V lost 5 bases and J 5 bases, leaving 7 bases between the germline ends. The germline V gene has CDR1 KGHSH and CDR2 LQKENI. In nucleotides, the CDR3 is TGTGCCAGCTCAGAGTTACACGAGCAGTACTTC. Encoded protein: CASSELHEQYF.

The chain carries TRBV11-3 and TRBJ2-3; D might be TRBD2 (5 bases). The CDR3 has 15 amino acids. Trimming stripped 2 bases from V and 0 bases from J, with 9 bases between. The germline CDR1 and CDR2 sequences are SGHNT and YENEEA. CDR3: CASSLSGVSTDTQYF. CDR3 nucleotide sequence: TGTGCCAGCAGCTTATCCGGGGTTAGCACAGATACGCAGTATTTT.

V usage is TRBV28 and J usage is TRBJ1-1, with D maybe TRBD1 (6 bases). V gave up 7 bases and J gave up 11 bases, with 17 bases separating them. The CDR3 covers 12 residues. CDR1 is MDHEN, CDR2 SYDVKM, per germline. CDR3 in DNA: TGTGCCAGCATCCCACCGGGACAAGGGGCTTTCTTT. This translates into CASIPPGQGAFF.

V usage is TRBV28 and J usage is TRBJ1-6; no clear D gene. Trimming took 3 bases from V and 2 from J, leaving 11 bases between them. Germline CDR1 and CDR2: MDHEN and SYDVKM. This CDR3 has 16 residues. CDR3 amino acids: CASSLRTYPYNSPLHF. In nucleotides, the CDR3 is TGTGCCAGCAGTTTGAGGACTTACCCCTATAATTCACCCCTCCACTTT. Full variable domain (missing parts from reference TRBV28 and TRBJ1-6): DVKVTQSSRYLVKRTGEKVFLECVQDMDHENMFWYRQDPGLGLRLIYFSYDVKMKEKGDIPEGYSVSREKKERFSLILESASTNQTSMYLCASSLRTYPYNSPLHFGNGTRLTVT.

The chain uses TRBV27 and TRBJ2-7, with 7 positions matching TRBD2. Per germline, CDR1 MNHEY and CDR2 SMNVEV (reference sequence). V lost 6 bases, J lost 9 bases, and 5 bases stayed unmatched. CDR3 length: 11 residues. The CDR3 DNA reads TGTGCCAGCAGGGCAGGACTAGGGCAGTACTTC. It is translated as CASRAGLGQYF.

The J gene is TRBJ2-1, the V gene TRBV29-1, with D tentatively TRBD1 (6 bases). The CDR3 sequence is 13 residues long. The V end was cut by 5 bases, the J end by 4 bases, with 12 bases between. Germline V gives CDR1 SQVTM, CDR2 ANQGSEA. Here the CDR3 reads CSVLGARYNEQFF. CDR3 nucleotide sequence: TGCAGCGTTTTGGGGGCGCGGTACAATGAGCAGTTCTTC.

V and J are TRBV21-1 and TRBJ1-1; the table's TRBD1 call for D was not verified on the DNA. TRBV21-1 is a listed pseudogene. The CDR3 runs 17 residues. Written as DNA, the CDR3 is TGTGCCAGCAGCTTCGTAGTCCGGGACAGGGAGGACACTGAAGCTTTCTTT. As protein: CASSFVVRDREDTEAFF.

This chain links TRBV6-4 with TRBJ2-1; TRBD2 matches 8 bases. J gave up 7 bases and V 10 bases, and 12 bases lay outside the gene matches. CDR1 and CDR2 (germline): MRHNA, SNTAGT. The CDR3 sequence is 14 residues long. The DNA of the CDR3 is TGTGCCACCTCCTCCGGGGGGGCCCCAAATGAGCAGTTCTTC. This translates into CATSSGGAPNEQFF.

This chain links TRBV7-9 with TRBJ1-4; D is uncertain. CDR1 and CDR2 from the germline V gene are SEHNR and FQNEAQ (reference sequence). V was pared by 2 bases and J by 8 bases, with 6 bases between. The CDR3 loop spans 12 amino acids. The CDR3 nucleotides read TGTGCCAGCAGCTTACTAGACGAAAAACTGTTTTTT. Amino acid sequence: CASSLLDEKLFF. The whole variable domain, remainder taken from reference TRBV7-9 and TRBJ1-4, is DTGVSQNPRHKITKRGQNVTFRCDPISEHNRLYWYRQTLGQGPEFLTYFQNEAQLEKSRLLSDRFSAERPKGSFSTLEIQRTEQGDSAMYLCASSLLDEKLFFGSGTQLSVL.

V and J are TRBV14 and TRBJ2-1; the match to TRBD1 covers 8 bases. The junction had 10 bases not matched to a gene; V was cut back by 0 bases and J by 6 bases. Germline V lookup: CDR1 SGHDN, CDR2 FVKESK. This CDR3 is 17 amino acids long. The CDR3: CASSQEARQGAGNEQFF. As DNA, the CDR3 is TGTGCCAGCAGCCAAGAAGCGAGGCAGGGGGCAGGCAATGAGCAGTTCTTC.

This chain uses TRBV6-5 with TRBJ1-5; D ambiguous. Trimming took 4 bases from V and 0 from J, leaving 10 bases between them. This CDR3 has 15 residues. Germline loops: CDR1 MNHEY, CDR2 SVGAGI. The CDR3 coding sequence is TGTGCCAGCAGTTTGGGAGGATATAGCAATCAGCCCCAGCATTTT. As protein: CASSLGGYSNQPQHF.

This chain uses TRBV5-8 with TRBJ2-7, with D unresolved. The CDR3 length is 15 residues. V was trimmed by 2 bases and J by 3 bases, leaving 15 bases between them. Germline CDR1 and CDR2: SGHTS and YDEGEE. The CDR3 region has the DNA TGTGCCAGCAGCTTCAGTTCCCGCCGGAGCTACGAGCAGTACGTC. Translation gives CASSFSSRRSYEQYV.

The chain has TRBV29-1 and TRBJ2-5; D might be TRBD2 (6 bases). Trimming shortened V by 2 bases and J by 5 bases, and 15 bases separated the two germline ends. The CDR3 has 14 residues. Germline-derived CDR1 and CDR2 are SQVTM and ANQGSEA. CDR3 coding DNA: TGCAGCGTTGAATTTGGGCACCGGGGGGAGACCCAGTACTTC. Its translation: CSVEFGHRGETQYF.

The chain is built from TRBV14 and TRBJ1-6; possible D gene TRBD1, 5 bases. Germline loops: CDR1 SGHDN, CDR2 FVKESK. This CDR3 contains 13 residues. V was trimmed by 4 bases and J by 10 bases, leaving 11 bases between them. The CDR3 region is CASSLTERSPLHF. For the CDR3, the DNA is TGTGCCAGCAGCCTGACAGAAAGGTCACCCCTCCACTTT. The full variable domain, its missing parts supplied by reference TRBV14 and TRBJ1-6, is EAGVTQFPSHSVIEKGQTVTLRCDPISGHDNLYWYRRVMGKEIKFLLHFVKESKQDESGMPNNRFLAERTGGTYSTLKVQPAELEDSGVYFCASSLTERSPLHFGNGTRLTVT.

The chain employs TRBV6-5 and TRBJ1-4, with 7 nucleotides matching TRBD1. Trimming took 6 bases from V and 4 from J; bases not matched to a gene: 8. The CDR3 spans 15 residues. Per germline, CDR1 MNHEY and CDR2 SVGAGI. Here the CDR3 DNA reads TGTGCCAGCAGCCCGGGACAGCCCTTTAATGAAAAACTGTTTTTT. It translates to CASSPGQPFNEKLFF.

V gene TRBV7-7 combines with J gene TRBJ2-5; D possibly corresponds to TRBD1 (5 bases). Trimming removed 5 bases from V and 5 bases from J, with 18 bases in between. CDR1 and CDR2 (germline): SSHAT, FNYEAQ (reference sequence). The CDR3 loop spans 15 amino acids. In nucleotides, the CDR3 is TGTGCCAGCAGCCCCTCGGCGCAGGGATACGAGACCCAGTACTTC. Its protein product is CASSPSAQGYETQYF.